Listed below are T cell receptor beta chains from one sample, sequenced in a study of CD8 T cells in ankylosing spondylitis. TCRdb ran MiXCR on the 5' RACE reads and lists one entry per CDR3 protein. Of about 250,000 distinct CDR3 sequences listed, 20% to 30% were seen once; the top ten hold more than 0.6%. The sequenced sample was blood, either unsorted or a sorted T cell fraction (not recorded which). Receptors were obtained from a male donor with ankylosing spondylitis or in good health (not recorded which). Each CDR3 is given with its conserved first and last residue. The order of the fields is J gene, clone size, CDR3 length, V gene, D gene, CDR3 DNA, CDR3 protein. A D gene is named only where the DNA matches it firmly. Rows may omit the clone size; those that give it use once, few, many or a size class.

J: TRBJ2-7; size: .; length: 14; V: TRBV20-1; D: TRBD1; DNA: TGCAGTGCCCCCCGACAGGGGGCATCCTACGAGCAGTACTTC; CDR3: CSAPRQGASYEQYF
J: TRBJ2-3; size: many; length: 15; V: TRBV12-3/TRBV12-4; D: .; DNA: TGTGCCAGCAACCTTGACAGTCGTCTCACAGATACGCAGTATTTT; CDR3: CASNLDSRLTDTQYF
J: TRBJ1-5; size: many; length: 14; V: TRBV24-1; D: .; DNA: TGTGCCACCAGTGCCGAGGACGGAAATCAGCCCCAGCATTTT; CDR3: CATSAEDGNQPQHF
J: TRBJ1-1; size: many; length: 14; V: TRBV20-1; D: .; DNA: TGCAGTGCTAGAGATATCAGAGGGAACACTGAAGCTTTCTTT; CDR3: CSARDIRGNTEAFF
J: TRBJ2-1; size: .; length: 14; V: TRBV12-3/TRBV12-4; D: TRBD2; DNA: TGTGCCAGCAGTGGGACTAGCGGGCTTCATGAGCAGTTCTTC; CDR3: CASSGTSGLHEQFF
J: TRBJ2-1; size: many; length: 16; V: TRBV20-1; D: .; DNA: TGCAGTGCTAGAGATAACCGGGGAATTGGATACAATGAGCAGTTCTTC; CDR3: CSARDNRGIGYNEQFF
J: TRBJ2-1; size: many; length: 17; V: TRBV2; D: TRBD2; DNA: TGTGCCAGCAGTGCAGGGACTAGCGGTTGGGGATACAATGAGCAGTTCTTC; CDR3: CASSAGTSGWGYNEQFF
J: TRBJ2-1; size: many; length: 13; V: TRBV20-1; D: .; DNA: TGCTCCTTAGCCGGTAGTAGGAACAATGAGCAGTTCTTC; CDR3: CSLAGSRNNEQFF
J: TRBJ2-3; size: .; length: 13; V: TRBV6-1; D: TRBD2; DNA: TGTGCCAGCCGGCGGGGGAAAGCAGATACGCAGTATTTT; CDR3: CASRRGKADTQYF
J: TRBJ2-1; size: .; length: 18; V: TRBV20-1; D: TRBD2; DNA: TGCAGTGCTACACCGACTAGCGGGGGGGGAAGCTCCTACAATGAGCAGTTCTTC; CDR3: CSATPTSGGGSSYNEQFF
J: TRBJ1-2; size: .; length: 14; V: TRBV5-4; D: .; DNA: TGTGCCAGCAGCTTGGCTGGCAGGGATGGTGGCTACACCTTC; CDR3: CASSLAGRDGGYTF
J: TRBJ1-5; size: .; length: 14; V: TRBV21-1; D: .; DNA: TGTGCCAGCAGCGAGATGGGGGGCGTTCAGCCCCAGCATTTT; CDR3: CASSEMGGVQPQHF
J: TRBJ2-2; size: many; length: 13; V: TRBV29-1; D: .; DNA: TGCAGCTGCCGAGGGACCCTGGTCGAGGAGCTGTTTTTT; CDR3: CSCRGTLVEELFF
J: TRBJ1-1; size: many; length: 14; V: TRBV5-1; D: .; DNA: TGCGCCAGCAGCTTTCTTGTCGGCCACACTGAAGCTTTCTTT; CDR3: CASSFLVGHTEAFF
J: TRBJ1-1; size: many; length: 15; V: TRBV4-2; D: TRBD1; DNA: TGTGCCAGCAGCCAACGACAGGGGGTGAACACTGAAGCTTTCTTT; CDR3: CASSQRQGVNTEAFF
J: TRBJ2-1; size: many; length: 13; V: TRBV3-1; D: .; DNA: TGTGCCAGCAGCCAAGTGAAGGGAAGGTGGAAGTTCTTC; CDR3: CASSQVKGRWKFF
J: TRBJ1-2; size: few; length: 13; V: TRBV12-3/TRBV12-4; D: .; DNA: TGTGCCAGCAGGGGGGCCCGATGGGGTGGCTACACCTTC; CDR3: CASRGARWGGYTF
J: TRBJ1-5; size: many; length: 16; V: TRBV20-1; D: .; DNA: TGCAGTGCTATTCTCCCCGGCAGCCCGGGCAATCAGCCCCAGCATTTT; CDR3: CSAILPGSPGNQPQHF
J: TRBJ1-1; size: .; length: 15; V: TRBV7-2; D: .; DNA: TGTGCCAGCGGGGGCCAGGGATTTTTGAACACTGAAGCTTTCTTT; CDR3: CASGGQGFLNTEAFF
J: TRBJ2-1; size: many; length: 13; V: TRBV29-1; D: .; DNA: TGCAGCGCCGGGAAGTCCTCCTACAATGAGCAGTTCTTC; CDR3: CSAGKSSYNEQFF
J: TRBJ2-6; size: .; length: 17; V: TRBV5-3; D: .; DNA: TGTGCCAGAAGCTCCGGGGTGGGTGGTTCTGGGGCCAACGTCCTGACTTTC; CDR3: CARSSGVGGSGANVLTF
J: TRBJ2-1; size: .; length: 16; V: TRBV5-1; D: TRBD1; DNA: TGCGCCAGCAGCCTGACAGGGTACGGCTTTAACAATGAGCAGTTCTTC; CDR3: CASSLTGYGFNNEQFF
J: TRBJ1-6; size: .; length: 13; V: TRBV6-1; D: .; DNA: TGTGCCAGCAGACAAACAGGGAATTCACCCCTCCACTTT; CDR3: CASRQTGNSPLHF
J: TRBJ1-2; size: .; length: 16; V: TRBV7-8; D: .; DNA: TGTGCCAGCAGCGCCCTGATAGTAGGACAGAACTATGGCTACACCTTC; CDR3: CASSALIVGQNYGYTF
J: TRBJ2-1; size: few; length: 15; V: TRBV20-1; D: TRBD2; DNA: TGCAGTGCGCGCCCACTAGCGGGGGGGCGTTCTGAGCAGTTCTTC; CDR3: CSARPLAGGRSEQFF
J: TRBJ1-4; size: .; length: 16; V: TRBV7-8; D: .; DNA: TGTGCCAGCAGCTTAGGGACTCCGGACAGCGGAAGGGGACTGTTTTTT; CDR3: CASSLGTPDSGRGLFF
J: TRBJ2-7; size: .; length: 14; V: TRBV20-1; D: TRBD1; DNA: TGCAGTGCAAGGACAGGGGGCGTTGTTTACGAGCAGTACTTC; CDR3: CSARTGGVVYEQYF
J: TRBJ2-2; size: .; length: 11; V: TRBV12-3/TRBV12-4; D: .; DNA: TGTGCCAGCAGTTTTCGAGGGGAGCTGTTTTTT; CDR3: CASSFRGELFF
J: TRBJ2-3; size: many; length: 12; V: TRBV20-1; D: .; DNA: TGCAGTGCTCGGGTGAGCACAGATACGCAGTATTTT; CDR3: CSARVSTDTQYF
J: TRBJ2-2; size: many; length: 15; V: TRBV12-3/TRBV12-4; D: .; DNA: TGTGCCAGCAGACGCGCCGGGCCCGTCACCGGGGAGCTGTTTTTT; CDR3: CASRRAGPVTGELFF
J: TRBJ2-1; size: many; length: 14; V: TRBV7-9; D: .; DNA: TGTGCCAGCAGCGGATCGCCTAGCTACCATGAGCAGTTCTTC; CDR3: CASSGSPSYHEQFF
J: TRBJ2-7; size: .; length: 17; V: TRBV5-1; D: .; DNA: TGCGCCAGCAGCTTTTCAGCCGGGACGTTGGTGAGGGGCGAGCAGTACTTC; CDR3: CASSFSAGTLVRGEQYF
J: TRBJ1-5; size: .; length: 18; V: TRBV28; D: .; DNA: TGTGCCAGCAGTTCGGAAGAGGCTCGCGGCAGTCAAAGTCAGCCCCAGCATTTT; CDR3: CASSSEEARGSQSQPQHF
J: TRBJ1-1; size: many; length: 14; V: TRBV20-1; D: TRBD1; DNA: TGCAGTGCTAGTCTCACGCAGGGGGGAACTGAAGCTTTCTTT; CDR3: CSASLTQGGTEAFF
J: TRBJ2-3; size: many; length: 15; V: TRBV7-9; D: TRBD2; DNA: TGTGCCAGCAGCTGGTCAGCGGGATTGCAAGATACGCAGTATTTT; CDR3: CASSWSAGLQDTQYF
J: TRBJ2-7; size: once; length: 13; V: TRBV20-1; D: TRBD1; DNA: TGCAGTGCTAGTCGGGACAGGCTCTACGAGCAGTACTTC; CDR3: CSASRDRLYEQYF
J: TRBJ2-6; size: .; length: 14; V: TRBV6-1; D: .; DNA: TGTGCCAGCAAAGTGGGTTTGGGGGCCAACGTCCTGACTTTC; CDR3: CASKVGLGANVLTF
J: TRBJ2-5; size: many; length: 15; V: TRBV29-1; D: .; DNA: TGCAGCGTTGAAAGGTTCCGGGACGGCAAAGAGACCCAGTACTTC; CDR3: CSVERFRDGKETQYF
J: TRBJ2-4; size: .; length: 14; V: TRBV2; D: .; DNA: TGTGCCAGCATCTTCGATAGGGCCAAAAACATTCAGTACTTC; CDR3: CASIFDRAKNIQYF
J: TRBJ2-5; size: .; length: 17; V: TRBV4-2; D: TRBD2; DNA: TGTGCCAGCAGCCACCCGAGTGGGGGGGGGACGCGGGAGACCCAGTACTTC; CDR3: CASSHPSGGGTRETQYF
J: TRBJ2-7; size: .; length: 11; V: TRBV20-1; D: TRBD2; DNA: TGCAGCGGCGGGGGGACGTACGAGCAGTACTTC; CDR3: CSGGGTYEQYF